Sequencing of this T cell receptor beta chain was carried out in a study of shared clonotypes between healthy human individuals. Findings and limits, study-wide: Depth of sequencing was expected to influence donor clonotype sharing.

For this clone: As yet, its antigen is unknown.

Germline CDR1 reads MGHDK; CDR2 reads SYGVNS. This CDR3 spans 13 amino acids. Trimming removed 6 bases at V and 5 bases at J, with 10 bases between. Data came from immunoSEQ multiplex PCR; TCRdb stores just in-frame clones and leaves some out. Of 600,000 to 750,000 clones listed, about 92% are singletons. The TCR comes from a young man in good health. Some clones in this sample may be carry-over from other donors' samples. The sequencing sample was made of memory CD8+ T cells from PBMCs. Subset described: CD45RO+ cells pooled with CCR7-negative TemRA cells. The chain links TRBV25-1 to TRBJ1-4; D is undetermined. CDR3 DNA sequence: TGTGCCAGCAGCTTTGGGCCCAATGAAAAACTGTTTTTT. Amino acid sequence: CASSFGPNEKLFF. The complete variable domain, with remaining parts taken from reference TRBV25-1 and TRBJ1-4, reads EADIYQTPRYLVIGTGKKITLECSQTMGHDKMYWYQQDPGMELHLIHYSYGVNSTEKGDLSSESTVSRIRTEHFPLTLESARPSHTSQYLCASSFGPNEKLFFGSGTQLSVL.